Below, one T cell receptor beta chain is given with its context. V lost 4 bases and J lost 8, with 18 bases in between. Germline-derived CDR1 and CDR2 are SGHDT and YYEEEE. The CDR3 consists of 15 residues. This record belongs to a study of control samples from healthy donors and cancer patients. This table comes from immunoSEQ multiplex PCR, and its TCRdb copy is limited to in-frame clones, with some not included. Of around 43,000 clones in the sample, 90% to 95% were seen once. This chain links TRBV5-6 with TRBJ1-4, with D possibly matching TRBD1 (5 bases). The receptor comes from a woman between 50 and 59 years old in good health. The sequencing sample was made of blood. The CDR3 sequence: CASSRGRGAREKLFF. The DNA of the CDR3 is TGTGCCAGCAGCCGAGGACGAGGGGCTAGGGAAAAACTGTTTTTT.